The 20 T cell receptor beta chains below all came from one sample that was sequenced in a study of blood T cells in healthy people across ages. Using a J-beta primer mix together with a sample-barcoded 5' primer, a second PCR was run for roughly 6 to 11 cycles. TCRdb ran MiXCR on the 5' RACE reads and lists one entry per CDR3 protein. Of about 800,000 distinct CDR3 sequences in the sample, approximately 25% were seen once. These data were likewise used in another study, on T cells of mothers and their children.

Sequencing was done on a sample of blood. Receptors were obtained from a boy aged 10-17 years in good health.

The table lists this clonotype with a few counts. The J gene is TRBJ1-6, the V gene TRBV7-2; 9 bases are shared with TRBD1. Germline CDR1 is SGHTA and CDR2 is FQGNSA. The CDR3 is 16 amino acids. V lost 4 bases to trimming and J lost 10 bases; unmatched junction nucleotides: 11. For the CDR3, the DNA is TGTGCCAGCAGCTCGGACAGGGGTCCACCGGGGTCACCCCTCCACTTT. As protein: CASSSDRGPPGSPLHF.

The chain is built from TRBV24-1 and TRBJ2-3, with TRBD2 identical over 12 bases. CDR3 size: 16 residues. V lost 7 bases, J lost 5 bases, and 9 bases stayed unmatched. Per germline, CDR1 KGHDR and CDR2 SFDVKD. This CDR3 is CATRGTSGFWGDTQYF. In nucleotides, the CDR3 is TGTGCCACCAGAGGGACTAGCGGGTTTTGGGGAGATACGCAGTATTTT.

The V gene is TRBV15, the J gene TRBJ2-5; D uncertain. The J call may not be correct, given that the DNA end is closer to TRBJ2-7. From germline, CDR1 is LNHNV and CDR2 YYDKDF (reference sequence). The CDR3 is 14 residues long. The CDR3 DNA follows: TGTGCCACCAGCAGAGATTTACTGGTCTACGAGCAGTACTTC. Protein sequence: CATSRDLLVYEQYF.

A few counts support this clonotype. This chain joins TRBV7-2 and TRBJ2-5, with D tentatively TRBD1 or TRBD2 (6 bases each). Germline V gene data show CDR1 as SGHTA and CDR2 as FQGNSA. This CDR3 has 14 residues. V gave up 2 bases and J gave up 5 bases, with 12 bases separating them. The CDR3 spells CASSLRGAVETQYF. The DNA for the CDR3 is TGTGCCAGCAGCTTAAGGGGGGCGGTGGAGACCCAGTACTTC.

There are a few counts of this clonotype. This rearrangement joins TRBV7-9 to TRBJ2-2, with TRBD2 matching 10 bases. CDR1 and CDR2 (germline): SEHNR, FQNEAQ (reference sequence). This CDR3 contains 16 residues. The junction had 8 bases not matched to a gene; V was cut back by 5 bases and J by 5 bases. CDR3 loop: CASSPPGLATTGELFF. The DNA of the CDR3 is TGTGCCAGCAGCCCACCGGGACTAGCGACGACCGGGGAGCTGTTTTTT.

This clonotype was observed a few times. This chain links TRBV20-1 with TRBJ2-3; D tentatively fits TRBD1 or TRBD2 (5 bases each). Germline CDR1 and CDR2: DFQATT and SNEGSKA (reference sequence). The CDR3 has 15 residues. V lost 0 bases, J lost 1 base, and 11 bases lay in between. This chain's CDR3 is CSARDPGPGTDTQYF. DNA for the CDR3: TGCAGTGCTAGAGACCCGGGACCCGGCACAGATACGCAGTATTTT.

The chain carries TRBV19 and TRBJ2-1; 9 bases map to TRBD1. The CDR3 totals 13 residues. Germline V lookup: CDR1 LNHDA, CDR2 SQIVND (reference sequence). V lost 10 bases to trimming and J lost 8 bases; unmatched junction nucleotides: 9. CDR3 protein: CATRQGGAYEQFF. The CDR3 DNA reads as TGTGCCACCAGACAGGGGGGAGCATATGAGCAGTTCTTC.

The genes are TRBV29-1 and TRBJ2-1; possibly TRBD1 or TRBD2 for D (5 bases each). Germline CDR1 SQVTM, CDR2 ANQGSEA. V lost 7 bases, J lost 3 bases, and 16 bases lay in between. The CDR3 covers 14 residues. DNA of the CDR3: TGCAGCGGTCCACTGGGGACCGTCTACAATGAGCAGTTCTTC. Its protein is CSGPLGTVYNEQFF.

The chain employs TRBV10-3 and TRBJ2-7, with TRBD1 as a possible D gene (6 bases). The CDR3 loop spans 15 amino acids. Germline CDR1 is ENHRY and CDR2 is SYGVKD. Trimming took off 0 bases at V and 2 bases at J, with 11 bases between the two ends. The CDR3 DNA follows: TGTGCCATCAGTGAGTCGTGGACAGCCCCCTACGAGCAGTACTTC. It yields the protein CAISESWTAPYEQYF.

This clonotype was detected a few times. The J gene is TRBJ1-4, the V gene TRBV7-2; 9 nucleotides match TRBD1. J gave up 7 bases and V 4 bases, and 7 bases lay outside the gene matches. In germline, CDR1 is SGHTA, CDR2 FQGNSA. This CDR3 contains 15 residues. The CDR3 nucleotides read TGTGCCAGCAGCTACTACAGGGGGCGCGGTGAAAAACTGTTTTTT. Its protein product is CASSYYRGRGEKLFF.

The chain links TRBV20-1 to TRBJ2-5; tentatively, D is TRBD1 (6 bases). V was clipped by 3 bases and J by 11 bases, with 10 bases between them. Germline V gives CDR1 DFQATT, CDR2 SNEGSKA (reference sequence). CDR3 size: 10 residues. This CDR3 is CSASPGEQYF. CDR3 bases: TGCAGTGCTAGTCCAGGGGAGCAGTACTTC.

The table lists this clonotype with a few counts. The chain is built from TRBV28 and TRBJ2-3, with TRBD2 matching 10 bases. V shed 6 bases, J shed 1 base, and the junction held 7 bases outside the gene matches. Germline CDR1 reads MDHEN; CDR2 reads SYDVKM. The CDR3 is 16 amino acids. The CDR3 DNA reads TGTGCCAGCAGACCTATAGCGGGGGGCGGCACAGATACGCAGTATTTT. Translation gives CASRPIAGGGTDTQYF.

There are a few counts of this clonotype. The rearrangement joins TRBV12-3 or TRBV12-4 to TRBJ2-7; 8 bases match TRBD2. The CDR3 extends over 15 amino acids. V lost 5 bases to trimming and J lost 0 bases; unmatched junction nucleotides: 6. The CDR3 sequence: CASSMARGGSYEQYF. Here the CDR3 DNA reads TGTGCCAGCAGTATGGCCCGGGGGGGCTCCTACGAGCAGTACTTC.

The V call is TRBV6-2 or TRBV6-3, the J call TRBJ2-5; possible D gene TRBD2, 5 bases. Germline CDR1 and CDR2: MNHEY and SVGEGT. The CDR3 is 16 amino acids. Trimming left V 5 bases short and J 5 bases short, with 21 bases between. CDR3 amino acids: CASSRLASVSPETQYF. In nucleotides, the CDR3 is TGTGCCAGCAGTAGGCTAGCTTCTGTGTCGCCGGAGACCCAGTACTTC.

The rearrangement uses TRBV27 and TRBJ1-6, with 7 positions matching TRBD1. The CDR3 sequence is 13 residues long. The V gene's germline CDR1 is MNHEY and CDR2 SMNVEV (reference sequence). Trimming removed 4 bases from V and 9 bases from J; junction bases left unmatched: 3. CDR3 amino acids: CASSSGGASPLHF. The CDR3 nucleotides read TGTGCCAGCAGTTCAGGGGGGGCTTCACCCCTCCACTTT.

This clonotype was seen only a few times. CDR3 DNA sequence: TGTGCCAGCAGCACGACTAGCGGGACGTACAATGAGCAGTTCTTC. Its translation: CASSTTSGTYNEQFF. The chain combines TRBV6-4 with TRBJ2-1; 11 positions agree with TRBD2. The CDR3 is 15 residues long. Germline CDR1 MRHNA, CDR2 SNTAGT. V shed 6 bases, J shed 4 bases, and the junction held 5 bases outside the gene matches.

J is TRBJ1-2 and V is TRBV7-2, with D unclear. The CDR3 loop spans 12 amino acids. The V end lost 3 bases, the J end lost 6 bases, and 8 bases lay between the germline ends. Germline assignment: CDR1 SGHTA and CDR2 FQGNSA. The CDR3 region has the DNA TGTGCCAGCAGCTTCCGGTTAAATGGCTACACCTTC. Amino acids: CASSFRLNGYTF.

This clonotype was detected only a few times. The CDR3 DNA is TGTGCCAGCAGGGGACTAGCGGGTTCCTACAATGAGCAGTTCTTC. Protein: CASRGLAGSYNEQFF. The J gene is TRBJ2-1, the V gene TRBV6-2 or TRBV6-3, with 12 bases identical to TRBD2. V dropped 6 bases and J dropped 1; count of bases not matched to a gene: 1. The CDR3 length is 15 residues. The germline V gene has CDR1 MNHEY and CDR2 SVGEGT.

This chain joins TRBV29-1 and TRBJ2-3; 8 bases are shared with TRBD2. Germline CDR1 and CDR2: SQVTM and ANQGSEA. The CDR3 consists of 13 residues. Trimming removed 5 bases from V and 1 base from J; junction bases left unmatched: 2. Written as DNA, the CDR3 is TGCAGCGTTTGGCGGGAGGGCACAGATACGCAGTATTTT. Translating it yields CSVWREGTDTQYF.

This rearrangement joins TRBV3-1 to TRBJ2-7; TRBD1 is a possible D gene (5 bases). CDR1 is LGHDT, CDR2 YNNKEL, per germline (reference sequence). Trimming shortened V by 3 bases and J by 5 bases, and 11 bases separated the two germline ends. This CDR3 comprises 13 residues. The CDR3 sequence is CASSHLTDHEQYF. CDR3 nucleotides: TGTGCCAGCAGCCACCTGACAGACCACGAGCAGTACTTC.